This record looks at one T cell receptor beta chain sequence and its context. This clone was picked up one time. No antigen is known for it. No base qualities exist here, and no much larger clone lies one base off it. Libraries came from the immunoSEQ multiplex PCR assay. TCRdb retrieved this table from immuneACCESS and kept in-frame rearrangements only. Not all clones are present; in checked studies, unresolved V genes account for under half, and no reason is known for the remainder. The sample table records about 50,000 clones; about four fifths of these occur just once. The ten top clones hold approximately 5% of the sample. The study tested focal radiation therapy combined with CTLA-4 blockade (ipilimumab) in patients with chemo-refractory metastatic non-small-cell lung cancer. The sample belongs to a study of radiotherapy plus CTLA-4 blockade in lung cancer (dated by TCRdb to the late 2010s). A note on the overall study: Among the enrolled patients, about 20% had an objective response, and roughly 30% reached disease control.

CDR1 SGHAT and CDR2 FQNNGV were looked up in the germline V gene. A distance of 12 bases separates the germline ends of V and J, which lose 5 bases and 2 bases respectively. Measured from the cysteine to the phenylalanine, the CDR3 is 14 residues long. The retained sequence is limited to the CDR3, 42 bases, with the frame set at the first base. Overall results and qualifications from the work: TCR clones derived from tumors expanded in peripheral blood after treatment with radiotherapy and ipilimumab. The strongest predictors of response, as reported, were early dynamic changes in blood T cell clones along with a rise in serum interferon-beta after radiation.

The chain is made from TRBV11-2 and TRBJ1-1, with no D gene named confidently. Specimen: peripheral blood, collected from a patient treated with radiotherapy plus ipilimumab. This receptor was identified in a human donor with non-small cell lung cancer whose response to radiotherapy plus ipilimumab could not be evaluated. The CDR3 corresponds to CASSPTRGNTEAFF. In nucleotide form, the sequence is TGTGCCAGCAGCCCGACCCGGGGTAACACTGAAGCTTTCTTT.